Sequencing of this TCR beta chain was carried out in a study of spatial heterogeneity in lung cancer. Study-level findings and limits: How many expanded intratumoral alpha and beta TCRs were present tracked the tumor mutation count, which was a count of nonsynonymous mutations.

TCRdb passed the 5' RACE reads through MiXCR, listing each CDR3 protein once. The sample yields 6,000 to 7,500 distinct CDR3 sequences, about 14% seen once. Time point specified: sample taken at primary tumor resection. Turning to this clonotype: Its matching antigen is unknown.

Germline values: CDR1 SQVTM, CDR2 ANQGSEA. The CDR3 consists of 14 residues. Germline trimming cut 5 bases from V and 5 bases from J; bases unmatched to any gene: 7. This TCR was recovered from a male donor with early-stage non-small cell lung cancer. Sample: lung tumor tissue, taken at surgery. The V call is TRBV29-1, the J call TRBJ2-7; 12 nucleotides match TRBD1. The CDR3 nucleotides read TGCAGCGTTTTTTCCGGGACAGGGGGCAACGAGCAGTACTTC. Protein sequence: CSVFSGTGGNEQYF.